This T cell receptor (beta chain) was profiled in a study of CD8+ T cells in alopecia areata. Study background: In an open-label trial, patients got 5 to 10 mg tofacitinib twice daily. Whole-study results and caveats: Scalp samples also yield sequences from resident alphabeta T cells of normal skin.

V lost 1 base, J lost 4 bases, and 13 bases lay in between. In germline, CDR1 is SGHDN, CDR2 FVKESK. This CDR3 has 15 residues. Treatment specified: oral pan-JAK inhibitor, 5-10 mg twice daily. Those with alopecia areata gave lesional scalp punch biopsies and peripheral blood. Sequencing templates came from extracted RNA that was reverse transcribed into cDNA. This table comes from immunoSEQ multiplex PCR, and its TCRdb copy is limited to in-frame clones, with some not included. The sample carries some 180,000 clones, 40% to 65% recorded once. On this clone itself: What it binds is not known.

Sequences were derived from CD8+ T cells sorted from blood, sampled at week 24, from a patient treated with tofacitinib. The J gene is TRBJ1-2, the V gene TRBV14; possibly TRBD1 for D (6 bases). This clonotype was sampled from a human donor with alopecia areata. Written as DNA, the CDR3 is TGTGCCAGCAGCCAAGGGCATACAGGGTCCTATGGCTACACCTTC. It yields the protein CASSQGHTGSYGYTF.